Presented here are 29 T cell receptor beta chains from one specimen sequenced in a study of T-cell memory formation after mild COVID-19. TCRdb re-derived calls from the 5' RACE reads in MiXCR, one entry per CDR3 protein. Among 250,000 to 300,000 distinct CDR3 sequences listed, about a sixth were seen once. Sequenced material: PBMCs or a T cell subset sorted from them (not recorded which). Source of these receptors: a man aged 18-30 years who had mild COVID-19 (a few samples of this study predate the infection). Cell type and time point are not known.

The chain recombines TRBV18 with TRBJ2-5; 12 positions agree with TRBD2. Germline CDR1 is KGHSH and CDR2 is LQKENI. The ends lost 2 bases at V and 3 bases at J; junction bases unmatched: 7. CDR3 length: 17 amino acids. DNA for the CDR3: TGTGCCAGCTCACCATTAAAAGGACTAGCGGGAAAAGAGACCCAGTACTTC. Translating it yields CASSPLKGLAGKETQYF.

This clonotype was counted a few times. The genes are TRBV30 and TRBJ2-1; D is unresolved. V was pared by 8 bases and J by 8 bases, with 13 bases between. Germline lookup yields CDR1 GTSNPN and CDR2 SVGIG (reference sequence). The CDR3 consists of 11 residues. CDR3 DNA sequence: TGTGCCGCCTCCTGGGTGGATGAGCAGTTCTTC. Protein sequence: CAASWVDEQFF. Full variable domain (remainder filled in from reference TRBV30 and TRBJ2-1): SQTIHQWPATLVQPVGSPLSLECTVEGTSNPNLYWYRQAAGRGLQLLFYSVGIGQISSEVPQNLSASRPQDRQFILSSKKLLLSDSGFYLCAASWVDEQFFGPGTRLTVL.

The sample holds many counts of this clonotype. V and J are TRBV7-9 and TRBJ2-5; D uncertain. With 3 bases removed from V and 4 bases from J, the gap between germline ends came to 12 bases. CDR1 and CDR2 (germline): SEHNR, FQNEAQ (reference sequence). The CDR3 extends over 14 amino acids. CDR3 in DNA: TGTGCCAGCAGCTTTTGGACGTACTTAGAGACCCAGTACTTC. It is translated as CASSFWTYLETQYF.

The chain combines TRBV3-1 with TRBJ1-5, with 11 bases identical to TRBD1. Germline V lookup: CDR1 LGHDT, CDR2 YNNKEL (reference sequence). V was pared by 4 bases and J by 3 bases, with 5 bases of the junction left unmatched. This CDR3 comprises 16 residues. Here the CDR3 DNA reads TGTGCCAGCAGCCCCGGGACAGGGGGAAACAATCAGCCCCAGCATTTT. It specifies CASSPGTGGNNQPQHF.

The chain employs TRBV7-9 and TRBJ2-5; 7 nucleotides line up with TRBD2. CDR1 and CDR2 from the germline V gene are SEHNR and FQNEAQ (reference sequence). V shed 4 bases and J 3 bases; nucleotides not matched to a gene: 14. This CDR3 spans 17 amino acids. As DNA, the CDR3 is TGTGCCAGCAGCTCGATTGGAGCGGGGAGACCGAAAGAGACCCAGTACTTC. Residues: CASSSIGAGRPKETQYF.

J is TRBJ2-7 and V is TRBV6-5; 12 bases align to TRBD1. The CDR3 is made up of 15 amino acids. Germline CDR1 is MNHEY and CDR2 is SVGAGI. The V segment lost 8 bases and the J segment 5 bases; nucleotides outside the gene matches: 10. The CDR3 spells CASSTRDRGPHEQYF. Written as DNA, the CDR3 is TGTGCCAGCTCGACCCGGGACAGGGGGCCTCACGAGCAGTACTTC.

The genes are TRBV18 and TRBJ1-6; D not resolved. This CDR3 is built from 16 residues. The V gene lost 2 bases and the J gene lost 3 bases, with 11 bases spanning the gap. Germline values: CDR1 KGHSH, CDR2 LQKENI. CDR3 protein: CASSPSARDYNSPLHF. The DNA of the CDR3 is TGTGCCAGCTCACCATCAGCGAGAGACTATAATTCACCCCTCCACTTT.

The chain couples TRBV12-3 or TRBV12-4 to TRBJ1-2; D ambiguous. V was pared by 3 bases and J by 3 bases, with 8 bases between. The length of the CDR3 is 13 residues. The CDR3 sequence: CASSLGMDYGYTF. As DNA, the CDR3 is TGTGCCAGCAGTTTGGGGATGGACTATGGCTACACCTTC.

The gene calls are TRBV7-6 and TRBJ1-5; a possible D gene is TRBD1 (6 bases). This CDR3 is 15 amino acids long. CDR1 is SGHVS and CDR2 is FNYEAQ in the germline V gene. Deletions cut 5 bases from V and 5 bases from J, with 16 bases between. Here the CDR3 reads CASSQDSFSDQPQHF. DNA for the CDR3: TGTGCCAGCAGCCAGGACAGTTTTTCCGATCAGCCCCAGCATTTT.

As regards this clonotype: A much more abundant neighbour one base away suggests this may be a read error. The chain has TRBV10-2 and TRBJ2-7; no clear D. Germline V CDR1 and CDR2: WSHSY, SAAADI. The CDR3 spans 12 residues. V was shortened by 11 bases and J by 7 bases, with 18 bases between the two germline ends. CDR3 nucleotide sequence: TGCGCCCGCATGCCGACCGCTTTGGAGCAGTACTTC. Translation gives CARMPTALEQYF.

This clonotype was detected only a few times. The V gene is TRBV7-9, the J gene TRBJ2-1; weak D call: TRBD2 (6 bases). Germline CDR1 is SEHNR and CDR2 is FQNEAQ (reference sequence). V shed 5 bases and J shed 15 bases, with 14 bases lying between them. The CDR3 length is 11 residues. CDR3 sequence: CASSESTSMFF. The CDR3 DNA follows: TGTGCCAGCAGCGAGTCGACTAGTATGTTCTTC.

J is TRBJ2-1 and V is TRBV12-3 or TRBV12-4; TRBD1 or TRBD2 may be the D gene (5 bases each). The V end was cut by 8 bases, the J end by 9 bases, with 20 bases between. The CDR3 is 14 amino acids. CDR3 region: CASPPGPRWPEQFF. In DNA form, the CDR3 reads TGTGCCAGCCCTCCGGGACCGAGATGGCCTGAGCAGTTCTTC.

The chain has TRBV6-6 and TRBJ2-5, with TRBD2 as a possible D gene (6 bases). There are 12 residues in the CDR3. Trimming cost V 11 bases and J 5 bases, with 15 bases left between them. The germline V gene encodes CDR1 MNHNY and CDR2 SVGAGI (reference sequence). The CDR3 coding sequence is TGTGCCGGGGCCAGCGGGCTTGAGACCCAGTACTTC. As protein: CAGASGLETQYF.

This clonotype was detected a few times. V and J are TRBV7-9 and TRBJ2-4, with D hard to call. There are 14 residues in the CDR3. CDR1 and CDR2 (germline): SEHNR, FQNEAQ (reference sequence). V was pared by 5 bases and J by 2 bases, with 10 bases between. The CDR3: CASSHWISKNIQYF. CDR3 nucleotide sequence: TGTGCCAGCAGCCATTGGATCTCCAAAAACATTCAGTACTTC.

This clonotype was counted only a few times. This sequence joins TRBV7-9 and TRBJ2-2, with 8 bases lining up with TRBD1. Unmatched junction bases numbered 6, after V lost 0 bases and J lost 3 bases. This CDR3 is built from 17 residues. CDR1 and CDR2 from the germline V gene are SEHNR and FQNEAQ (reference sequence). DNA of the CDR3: TGTGCCAGCAGCTTAGCTCCGGCAGGGGGCGACACCGGGGAGCTGTTTTTT. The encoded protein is CASSLAPAGGDTGELFF. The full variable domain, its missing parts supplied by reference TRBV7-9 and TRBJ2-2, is DTGVSQNPRHKITKRGQNVTFRCDPISEHNRLYWYRQTLGQGPEFLTYFQNEAQLEKSRLLSDRFSAERPKGSFSTLEIQRTEQGDSAMYLCASSLAPAGGDTGELFFGEGSRLTVL.

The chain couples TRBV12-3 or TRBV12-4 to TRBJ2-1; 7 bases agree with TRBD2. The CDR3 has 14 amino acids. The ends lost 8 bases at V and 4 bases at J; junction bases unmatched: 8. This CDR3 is CASGALAAYNEQFF. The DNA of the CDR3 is TGTGCCAGCGGGGCCCTAGCGGCTTACAATGAGCAGTTCTTC.

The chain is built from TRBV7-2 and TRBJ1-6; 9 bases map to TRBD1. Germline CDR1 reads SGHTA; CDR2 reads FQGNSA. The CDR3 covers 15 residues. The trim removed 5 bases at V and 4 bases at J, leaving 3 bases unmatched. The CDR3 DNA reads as TGTGCCAGCAGCGGGACAGGGCTGTATAATTCACCCCTCCACTTT. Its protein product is CASSGTGLYNSPLHF.

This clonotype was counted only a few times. The CDR3 DNA reads as TGTGCCAGCACCACGGACAGGCAAGAGACCCAGTACTTC. Translation: CASTTDRQETQYF. J is TRBJ2-5 and V is TRBV12-3 or TRBV12-4; TRBD1 agrees at 7 bases. The J segment lost 2 bases and the V segment lost 7 bases, leaving 4 bases of the junction unmatched. This CDR3 has 13 residues.

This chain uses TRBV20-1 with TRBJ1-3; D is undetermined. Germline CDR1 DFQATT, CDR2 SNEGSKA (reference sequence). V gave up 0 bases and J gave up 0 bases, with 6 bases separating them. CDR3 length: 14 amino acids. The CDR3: CSARDRDSGNTIYF. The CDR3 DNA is TGCAGTGCTAGAGATAGGGACTCTGGAAACACCATATATTTT.

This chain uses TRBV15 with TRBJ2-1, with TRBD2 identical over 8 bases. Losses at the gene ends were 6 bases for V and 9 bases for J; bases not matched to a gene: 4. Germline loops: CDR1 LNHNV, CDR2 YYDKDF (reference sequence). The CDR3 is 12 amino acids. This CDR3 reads CATRNAGGEQFF. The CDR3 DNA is TGTGCCACCAGGAACGCGGGGGGTGAGCAGTTCTTC.

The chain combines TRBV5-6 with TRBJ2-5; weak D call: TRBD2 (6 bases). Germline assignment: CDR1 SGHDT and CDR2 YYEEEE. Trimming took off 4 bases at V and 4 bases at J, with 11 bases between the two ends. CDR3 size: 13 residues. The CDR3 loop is CASSHAGTETQYF. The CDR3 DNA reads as TGTGCCAGCAGCCATGCGGGAACAGAGACCCAGTACTTC.

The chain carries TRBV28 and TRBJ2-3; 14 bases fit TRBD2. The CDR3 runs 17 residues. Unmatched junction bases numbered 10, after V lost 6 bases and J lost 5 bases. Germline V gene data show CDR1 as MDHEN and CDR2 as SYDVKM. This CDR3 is CASSFPTSGGAVDTQYF. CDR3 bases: TGTGCCAGCAGCTTCCCGACTAGCGGGGGGGCAGTAGATACGCAGTATTTT.

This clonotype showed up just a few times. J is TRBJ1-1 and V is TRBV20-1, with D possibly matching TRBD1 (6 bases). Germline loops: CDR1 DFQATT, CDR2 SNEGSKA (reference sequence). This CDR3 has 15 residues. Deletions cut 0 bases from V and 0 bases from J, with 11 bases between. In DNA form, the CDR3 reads TGCAGTGCTAGAGAGCAGGGGTCCCTGAACACTGAAGCTTTCTTT. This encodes CSAREQGSLNTEAFF.

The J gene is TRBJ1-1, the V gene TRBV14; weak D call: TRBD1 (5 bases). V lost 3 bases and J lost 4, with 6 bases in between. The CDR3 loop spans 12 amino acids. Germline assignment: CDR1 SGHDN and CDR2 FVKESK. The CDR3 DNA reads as TGTGCCAGCAGCCAGGGGACCACTGAAGCTTTCTTT. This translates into CASSQGTTEAFF.

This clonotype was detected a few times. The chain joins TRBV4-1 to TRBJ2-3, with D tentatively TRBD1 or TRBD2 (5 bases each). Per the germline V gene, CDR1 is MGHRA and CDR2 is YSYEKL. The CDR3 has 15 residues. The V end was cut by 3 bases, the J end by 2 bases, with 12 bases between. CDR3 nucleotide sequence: TGCGCCAGCAGCCACTTCCCGGGGCCCACAGATACGCAGTATTTT. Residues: CASSHFPGPTDTQYF.

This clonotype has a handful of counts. The CDR3 protein is CASSQDPVAEAFF. The CDR3 DNA follows: TGTGCCAGCAGCCAAGATCCGGTAGCGGAAGCTTTCTTT. The rearrangement links TRBV4-2 to TRBJ1-1; D uncertain. Germline values: CDR1 LGHNA, CDR2 YNFKEQ. V was cut by 0 bases and J by 8 bases, with 10 bases left in between. The CDR3 totals 13 residues.

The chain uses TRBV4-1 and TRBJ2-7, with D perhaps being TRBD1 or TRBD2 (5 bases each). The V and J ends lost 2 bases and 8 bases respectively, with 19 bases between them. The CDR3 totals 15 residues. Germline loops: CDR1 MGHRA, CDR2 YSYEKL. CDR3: CASSQLGTATRQQYF. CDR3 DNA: TGCGCCAGCAGCCAACTTGGGACGGCTACCAGGCAGCAGTACTTC.

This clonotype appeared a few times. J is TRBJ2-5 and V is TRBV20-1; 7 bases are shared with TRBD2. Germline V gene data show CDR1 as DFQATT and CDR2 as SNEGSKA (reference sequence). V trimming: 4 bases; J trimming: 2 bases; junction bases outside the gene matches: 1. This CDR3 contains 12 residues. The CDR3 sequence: CSATSGQETQYF. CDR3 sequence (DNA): TGCAGTGCTACTAGCGGTCAAGAGACCCAGTACTTC.

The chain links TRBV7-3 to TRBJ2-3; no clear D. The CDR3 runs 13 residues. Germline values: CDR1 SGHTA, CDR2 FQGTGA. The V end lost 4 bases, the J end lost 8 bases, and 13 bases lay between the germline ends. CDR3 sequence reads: CASSSYGDGTQYF. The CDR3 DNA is TGTGCCAGCAGCTCCTATGGGGATGGTACGCAGTATTTT. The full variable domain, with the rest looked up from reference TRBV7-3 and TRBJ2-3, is GAGVSQTPSNKVTEKGKYVELRCDPISGHTALYWYRQSLGQGPEFLIYFQGTGAADDSGLPNDRFFAVRPEGSVSTLKIQRTERGDSAVYLCASSSYGDGTQYFGPGTRLTVL.